The 19 T cell receptor beta chains below all came from one sample that was sequenced in a study of blood T cell repertoires in COVID-19. Only in-frame clones appear in the TCRdb table, and some are missing; sequencing was by immunoSEQ multiplex PCR. The sample lists about 430,000 clones, nearly 90% occurring once. Input material: PBMCs or T cells enriched from blood (not recorded which). These receptors all come from a woman aged 18-29 years who had been exposed to COVID-19.

The chain couples TRBV18 to TRBJ2-5, with 7 bases that match TRBD2. The CDR3 contains 17 residues. CDR1 and CDR2 from the germline V gene are KGHSH and LQKENI. The J segment lost 4 bases and the V segment lost 3 bases, leaving 14 bases of the junction unmatched. CDR3 sequence: CASSPGRGTPFRETQYF. Here the CDR3 DNA reads TGTGCCAGCTCACCGGGGAGGGGCACCCCCTTCCGAGAGACCCAGTACTTC.

The gene calls are TRBV6-5 and TRBJ2-7; TRBD2 might be the D (7 bases). The germline V gene has CDR1 MNHEY and CDR2 SVGAGI. The CDR3 is 14 amino acids. Trimming shortened V by 6 bases and J by 2 bases, and 14 bases separated the two germline ends. CDR3 nucleotide sequence: TGTGCCAGCAGGGGGGGGCTACCCACCTACGAGCAGTACTTC. Its protein product is CASRGGLPTYEQYF.

This clone was seen only a few times. The chain combines TRBV5-4 with TRBJ1-2; 10 bases match TRBD1. The CDR3 is 13 amino acids. Germline V lookup: CDR1 SGHNT, CDR2 YYREEE (reference sequence). V lost 4 bases, J lost 5 bases, and 2 bases stayed unmatched. For the CDR3, the DNA is TGTGCCAGCAGCCCGGGACAGGGGTATGGCTACACCTTC. Encoded protein: CASSPGQGYGYTF.

The chain has TRBV28 and TRBJ1-2; no clear D. V was cut by 5 bases and J by 8 bases, with 18 bases left in between. The CDR3 covers 14 residues. The V gene's germline CDR1 is MDHEN and CDR2 SYDVKM. CDR3 DNA: TGTGCCAGCAGTAACCCGGGAAGGTATACGGGCTACACCTTC. This encodes CASSNPGRYTGYTF.

The J gene is TRBJ2-1, the V gene TRBV11-3; TRBD2 matches at 10 bases. Germline CDR1 is SGHNT and CDR2 is YENEEA. The trim removed 2 bases at V and 4 bases at J, leaving 5 bases unmatched. The CDR3 runs 16 residues. CDR3 coding DNA: TGTGCCAGCAGCTTAAGGGCTAGCGGGAGTTACAATGAGCAGTTCTTC. Residues: CASSLRASGSYNEQFF.

The chain combines TRBV4-3 with TRBJ1-2; D is undetermined. The CDR3 consists of 14 residues. Trimming took off 1 base at V and 1 base at J, with 7 bases between the two ends. CDR1 and CDR2 (germline): LGHNA, YSLEER. The DNA of the CDR3 is TGCGCCAGCAGCCAAGCAGTGAATAACTATGGCTACACCTTC. This gives the protein CASSQAVNNYGYTF.

The J gene is TRBJ1-2, the V gene TRBV12-3 or TRBV12-4; 10 bases fit TRBD1. The CDR3 contains 12 residues. After removal of 10 bases from V and 8 bases from J, the junction contained 7 bases not matched to a gene. The CDR3 region is CANSETGGGYTF. The CDR3 nucleotides are TGTGCCAACAGCGAGACAGGGGGCGGCTACACCTTC.

The V gene is TRBV18, the J gene TRBJ1-4, with D uncertain. Germline V gene lookup returns CDR1 KGHSH and CDR2 LQKENI. The ends were cut back, 2 bases at V and 0 bases at J, with 13 bases in the middle. The CDR3 runs 17 residues. CDR3 DNA sequence: TGTGCCAGCTCACCATCCGTTGTGTCGGCAACTAATGAAAAACTGTTTTTT. It translates to CASSPSVVSATNEKLFF.

The V call is TRBV19, the J call TRBJ2-1, with 11 bases identical to TRBD2. Germline V gene data show CDR1 as LNHDA and CDR2 as SQIVND (reference sequence). The CDR3 is made up of 16 amino acids. Trimming cost V 3 bases and J 4 bases; bases outside gene matches: 5. CDR3 DNA: TGTGCCAGTAGTATTCTGACTAGCGGGGCTTACAATGAGCAGTTCTTC. Its protein is CASSILTSGAYNEQFF. Complete variable domain (other parts from reference TRBV19 and TRBJ2-1): DGGITQSPKYLFRKEGQNVTLSCEQNLNHDAMYWYRQDPGQGLRLIYYSQIVNDFQKGDIAEGYSVSREKKESFPLTVTSAQKNPTAFYLCASSILTSGAYNEQFFGPGTRLTVL.

The J gene is TRBJ2-7, the V gene TRBV24-1; the match to TRBD1 covers 12 bases. This CDR3 has 14 amino acids. The J segment lost 4 bases and the V segment lost 9 bases, leaving 6 bases of the junction unmatched. CDR1 and CDR2 (germline): KGHDR, SFDVKD. DNA of the CDR3: TGTGCCACCCTCCGGGACAGGGGGCTTTACGAGCAGTACTTC. It yields the protein CATLRDRGLYEQYF.

CDR3 region: CASSFQGVGNEKLFF. The CDR3, as DNA: TGTGCCAGCAGCTTCCAGGGGGTGGGTAATGAAAAACTGTTTTTT. This chain links TRBV7-9 with TRBJ1-4; 7 bases align to TRBD1. CDR1 is SEHNR and CDR2 is FQNEAQ in the germline V gene (reference sequence). The V segment lost 3 bases and the J segment 4 bases; nucleotides outside the gene matches: 5. The CDR3 is made up of 15 amino acids.

The chain has TRBV18 and TRBJ2-2, with TRBD2 matching 10 bases. Germline trimming cut 3 bases from V and 0 bases from J; bases unmatched to any gene: 7. This CDR3 region has 18 residues. CDR1 and CDR2 (germline): KGHSH, LQKENI. For the CDR3, the DNA is TGTGCCAGCTCACCTCGAGGACTAGCGGAAGCGAACACCGGGGAGCTGTTTTTT. Its protein product is CASSPRGLAEANTGELFF.

This clone was seen more than once but under ten times. The J gene is TRBJ1-2, the V gene TRBV27; TRBD1 matches 8 bases. The ends lost 0 bases at V and 3 bases at J; junction bases unmatched: 12. This CDR3 spans 18 amino acids. Germline-derived CDR1 and CDR2 are MNHEY and SMNVEV (reference sequence). The CDR3 region is CASSLSGPRQGPDYGYTF. In DNA, the CDR3 is TGTGCCAGCAGTTTATCGGGGCCTCGACAGGGGCCCGACTATGGCTACACCTTC.

The rearrangement links TRBV25-1 to TRBJ2-2; D perhaps matches TRBD1 (5 bases). Germline values: CDR1 MGHDK, CDR2 SYGVNS. CDR3 size: 18 residues. Trimming pared 1 base from V and 4 bases from J, leaving 19 bases between. CDR3 sequence (DNA): TGTGCCAGCAGTGAATTTGGGGTAAAGGGGCACGGCACCGGGGAGCTGTTTTTT. Its protein is CASSEFGVKGHGTGELFF.

CDR3 residues: CASSIYTEAFF. DNA of the CDR3: TGTGCCAGCTCCATTTACACTGAAGCTTTCTTT. The chain carries TRBV5-6 and TRBJ1-1; D gene ambiguous. The germline V gene has CDR1 SGHDT and CDR2 YYEEEE. Trimming took off 7 bases at V and 3 bases at J, with 7 bases between the two ends. The CDR3 has 11 residues.

This clone was recorded a few times. V usage is TRBV9 and J usage is TRBJ1-1; D unclear. Deletions cut 0 bases from V and 2 bases from J, with 5 bases between. In germline, CDR1 is SGDLS, CDR2 YYNGEE. The CDR3 has 13 amino acids. As DNA, the CDR3 is TGTGCCAGCAGCGTAGGGACTAACACTGAAGCTTTCTTT. Protein: CASSVGTNTEAFF.

Only one count was recorded for this clone. The rearrangement uses TRBV15 and TRBJ2-5; possibly TRBD2 for D (6 bases). The CDR3 length is 14 residues. The V end lost 0 bases, the J end lost 9 bases, and 14 bases lay between the germline ends. Germline V lookup: CDR1 LNHNV, CDR2 YYDKDF (reference sequence). CDR3: CATSRDEGVAAQYF. CDR3 nucleotide sequence: TGTGCCACCAGCAGAGATGAAGGGGTAGCGGCCCAGTACTTC.

This clone is a singleton in its sample. The chain is built from TRBV4-2 and TRBJ2-5, with 12 positions matching TRBD2. With 0 bases clipped from V and 5 bases from J, the junction kept 1 base outside the gene matches. Per germline, CDR1 LGHNA and CDR2 YNFKEQ. The CDR3 sequence is 15 residues long. The CDR3 protein is CASSQDLAGGETQYF. CDR3 DNA sequence: TGTGCCAGCAGCCAAGATCTAGCGGGAGGGGAGACCCAGTACTTC.

This clone has just one count. The chain combines TRBV10-3 with TRBJ1-2; 7 positions match TRBD1. Germline lookup yields CDR1 ENHRY and CDR2 SYGVKD. CDR3 length equals 13 residues. The V gene end was trimmed by 3 bases and the J gene end by 8 bases; junction bases not matched to a gene: 6. In nucleotides, the CDR3 is TGTGCCATCAGTGATGGCAGGGGGGACGGCTACACCTTC. It encodes CAISDGRGDGYTF.